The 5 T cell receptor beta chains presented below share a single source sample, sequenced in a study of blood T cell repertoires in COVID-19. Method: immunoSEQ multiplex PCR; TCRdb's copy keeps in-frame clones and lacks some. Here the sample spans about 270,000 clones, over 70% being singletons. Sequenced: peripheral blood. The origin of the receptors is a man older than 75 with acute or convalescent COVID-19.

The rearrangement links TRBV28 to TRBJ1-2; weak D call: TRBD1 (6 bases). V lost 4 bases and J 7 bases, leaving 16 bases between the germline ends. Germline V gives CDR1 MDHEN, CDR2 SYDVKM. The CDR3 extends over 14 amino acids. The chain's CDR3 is CASSSSGGTAGYTF. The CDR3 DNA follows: TGTGCCAGCAGTTCCTCGGGGGGCACGGCTGGCTACACCTTC.

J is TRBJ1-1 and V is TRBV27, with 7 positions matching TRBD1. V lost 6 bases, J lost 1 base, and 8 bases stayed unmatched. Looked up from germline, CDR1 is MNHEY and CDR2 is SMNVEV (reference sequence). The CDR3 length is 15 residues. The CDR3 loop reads CASRRSGGRNTEAFF. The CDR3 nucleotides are TGTGCCAGCAGACGTTCAGGGGGGAGGAACACTGAAGCTTTCTTT.

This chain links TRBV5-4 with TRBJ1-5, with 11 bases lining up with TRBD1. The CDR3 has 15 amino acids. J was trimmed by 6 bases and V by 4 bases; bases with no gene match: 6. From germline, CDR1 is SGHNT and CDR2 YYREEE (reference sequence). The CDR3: CASSPGTGGGQPQHF. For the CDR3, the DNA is TGTGCCAGCAGCCCCGGGACAGGGGGAGGTCAGCCCCAGCATTTT.

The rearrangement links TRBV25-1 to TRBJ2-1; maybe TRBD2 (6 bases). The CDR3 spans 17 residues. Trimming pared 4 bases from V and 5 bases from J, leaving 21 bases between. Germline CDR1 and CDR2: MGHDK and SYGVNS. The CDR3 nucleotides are TGTGCCAGCAGTGGAGGCGGGTCGGGTAGCGGAAACAATGAGCAGTTCTTC. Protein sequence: CASSGGGSGSGNNEQFF.

The CDR3 protein is CASRPGSLNTEAFF. The DNA for the CDR3 is TGTGCCAGTAGGCCTGGGAGCTTGAACACTGAAGCTTTCTTT. The rearrangement uses TRBV19 and TRBJ1-1; D is unresolved. The V and J ends lost 6 bases and 0 bases respectively, with 11 bases between them. This CDR3 contains 14 residues. From germline, CDR1 is LNHDA and CDR2 SQIVND (reference sequence).